The TCR beta chain described here comes from a study of cytomegalovirus exposure and HLA in healthy donors. Regarding the study as a whole: Cytomegalovirus association was listed for about 180 TCR beta chains. One later analysis reportedly identified an Asian-associated ancestry cluster that showed fewer N-insertions than the roughly 600-donor mean.

Comments on this clone: No antigen is known for it. This sample also contains other DNA sequences that code for the same CDR3.

Use of 60 Vbeta and 13 Jbeta primers characterized the PCR. The assay was immunoSEQ multiplex PCR, and TCRdb's table has in-frame clones only and misses some. The sample records about 140,000 clones, more than 75% being singletons. The sequenced sample was PBMCs. This TCR derives from a man between 18 and 35 years old in good health and CMV-seronegative.

The CDR3 nucleotides read TGTGCCTGGAGTGGACAGATTAATGAAAAACTGTTTTTT. It yields the protein CAWSGQINEKLFF. The chain joins TRBV30 to TRBJ1-4; D may be TRBD1 (5 bases). The ends were cut back, 1 base at V and 4 bases at J, with 7 bases in the middle. This CDR3 comprises 13 residues. The V gene's germline CDR1 is GTSNPN and CDR2 SVGIG (reference sequence). Looking up the rest from reference TRBV30 and TRBJ1-4 gives the full variable domain: SQTIHQWPATLVQPVGSPLSLECTVEGTSNPNLYWYRQAAGRGLQLLFYSVGIGQISSEVPQNLSASRPQDRQFILSSKKLLLSDSGFYLCAWSGQINEKLFFGSGTQLSVL.